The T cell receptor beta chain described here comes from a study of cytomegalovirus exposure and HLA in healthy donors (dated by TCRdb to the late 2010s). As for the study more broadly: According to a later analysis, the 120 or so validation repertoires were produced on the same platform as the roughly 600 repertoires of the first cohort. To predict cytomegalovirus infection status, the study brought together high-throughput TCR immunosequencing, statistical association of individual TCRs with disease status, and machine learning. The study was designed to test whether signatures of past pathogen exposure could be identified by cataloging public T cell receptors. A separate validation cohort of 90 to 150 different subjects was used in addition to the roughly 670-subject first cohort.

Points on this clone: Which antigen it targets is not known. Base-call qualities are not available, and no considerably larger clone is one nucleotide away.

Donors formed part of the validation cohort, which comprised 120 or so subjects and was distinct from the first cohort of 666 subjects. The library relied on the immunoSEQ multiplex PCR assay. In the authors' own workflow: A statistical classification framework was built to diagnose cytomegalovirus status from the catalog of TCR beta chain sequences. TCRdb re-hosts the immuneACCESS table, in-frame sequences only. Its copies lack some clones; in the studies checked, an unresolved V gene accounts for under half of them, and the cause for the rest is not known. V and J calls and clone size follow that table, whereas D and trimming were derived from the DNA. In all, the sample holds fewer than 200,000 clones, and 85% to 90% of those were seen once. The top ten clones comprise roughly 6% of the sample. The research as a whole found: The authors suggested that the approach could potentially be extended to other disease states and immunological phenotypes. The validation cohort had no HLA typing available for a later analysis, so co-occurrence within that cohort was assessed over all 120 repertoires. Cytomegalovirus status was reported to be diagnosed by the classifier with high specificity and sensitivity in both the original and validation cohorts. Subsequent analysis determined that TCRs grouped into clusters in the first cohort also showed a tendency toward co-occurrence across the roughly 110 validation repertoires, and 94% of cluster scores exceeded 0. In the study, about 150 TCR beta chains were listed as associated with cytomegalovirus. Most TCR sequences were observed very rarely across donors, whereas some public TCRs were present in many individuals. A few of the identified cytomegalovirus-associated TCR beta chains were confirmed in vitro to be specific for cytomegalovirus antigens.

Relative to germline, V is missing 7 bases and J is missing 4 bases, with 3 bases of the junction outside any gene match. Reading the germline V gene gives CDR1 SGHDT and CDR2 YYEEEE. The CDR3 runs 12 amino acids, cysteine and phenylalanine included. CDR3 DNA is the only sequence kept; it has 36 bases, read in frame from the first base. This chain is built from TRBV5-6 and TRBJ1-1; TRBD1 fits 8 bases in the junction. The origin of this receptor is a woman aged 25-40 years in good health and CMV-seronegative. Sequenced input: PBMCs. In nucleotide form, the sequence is TGTGCCAGCGCCACAGGGGGCACTGAAGCTTTCTTT. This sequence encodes CASATGGTEAFF.